The source of this T cell receptor beta chain is a study of persistence of HIV-infected CD4 T cells (dated by TCRdb to about 2020). Study-level background: CMV- and HIV-1 Gag-responding CD4+ T cells were isolated from ART-treated individuals so that antigen-driven clonal expansion of HIV-1-infected cells could be examined. The median time participants had been on suppressive ART was about eight years. The TCR cluster analysis across participants included 8 participants for CMV and more than 5 participants for Gag. The clonality of all cells in each sorted population was measured by TCRbeta sequencing, and the clonality of infected cells was measured by proviral sequencing. Peripheral blood samples of up to about 180 mL were collected at multiple time points, except for two participants, who underwent leukapheresis at a single time point.

TCRbeta repertoires were sequenced from genomic DNA with the immunoSEQ hsTCRB assay version 4 in survey mode. Genomic DNA was diluted to around 10 ng/uL, using up to 1 ug per sample for TCRbeta sequencing. The source study handled its data this way. TCRbeta data analysis was done in ImmunoSeq Analyzer 3.0, and diversity was calculated on productive nucleotide rearrangements. Lower-bound TCR diversity was estimated with the improved Chao index, and clonality with the Gini coefficient using the Immunarch R package. When different nucleotide rearrangements encoded the same CDR3beta amino acid sequence, each rearrangement was treated as a distinct clonotype. TCRbeta sequences significantly enriched in antigen-responding cells relative to anti-CD3/anti-CD28-activated cells were identified by differential abundance analysis. TCRs were clustered by predicted peptide-MHC specificity with GLIPH2, both within individual participants and across merged participant data sets. This immuneACCESS table, as held by TCRdb, lists in-frame sequences with V and J called but not all clones. Of the missing ones, under half trace to an unresolved V gene in checked studies; the others have no known cause. D and trimming come from the DNA, and the V and J calls and clone size come from that table. The sample table records roughly 28,000 clones; 78% of these occur just once. In total, the top ten clones hold more than 0.75% of the sample.

This clone turned up a few times. This clone's antigen is unknown. No base quality values were provided; no much bigger clone lies one nucleotide off. Germline trimming amounts to 6 bases on V and 4 bases on J, with 4 as the count of junction bases outside the gene matches. CDR1 and CDR2 were assigned from the germline V gene (reference sequence) as LNHDA and SQIVND. There are 15 amino acids in the CDR3, from cysteine to phenylalanine inclusive. Solely the CDR3 DNA is kept, with 45 bases framed from the first base. The sample's treatment or condition label, in plain terms: suppressive antiretroviral therapy. Cells were stimulated with lysates of CMV-infected fibroblasts at 9.5 to 10 ug/mL. Nonresponding CD40L-negative CD69-negative CD45RO-high memory CD4+ T cells were sorted as memory populations depleted of antigen-responding cells. Participants were HIV-1-infected adults who started suppressive ART during chronic infection. For at least 4 years, the participants' plasma HIV-1 RNA had been undetectable, below 50 copies/mL. To be included, a participant needed positive CMV serology and a CD4+ T cell count above 400 cells/uL. Before stimulation, PBMCs were isolated using density centrifugation and depleted of CD8+ T cells. For roughly 20 hours, CD8-depleted PBMCs were stimulated with anti-CD28/CD49d costimulation, a CD40-blocking antibody, and enfuvirtide, which was added to prevent new infections. Cell sorting was performed on a Beckman Coulter MoFlo Legacy or XDP sorter, and dead cells were excluded with propidium iodide. Genomic DNA was extracted with the QIAamp DNA Mini Kit for samples above one million cells, otherwise with the Quick-DNA Microprep Kit.

General study outcomes and caveats: Antigen-responding cells were enriched for degenerate expanded CDR3beta sequences, which suggests convergent selection of CD4+ responses to CMV and Gag. Few individuals were included in the study, and only a limited range of antigens was tested. TCRbeta richness in CMV- and Gag-responding cells was significantly lower than in anti-CD3/anti-CD28-responding cells; CMV-responding cells had higher oligoclonality than CD3/CD28-stimulated and Gag-responding cells. TCR oligoclonality correlated with proviral oligoclonality within the same sorted populations. Bulk TCR analyses could not be restricted to the rare CMV-responding cells that actually carried HIV-1 proviruses.

This clonotype was sampled from an adult woman with HIV who was CMV-seropositive. This specimen was CD4+ T cells sorted from PBMCs after roughly 18-hour stimulation, taken from a patient who received antiretroviral therapy. This specimen's cell subset or site label, interpreted: CD40L-CD69- CD45RO-high memory CD4 T cells not responding to CMV lysate. The chain is assembled from TRBV19 and TRBJ1-3; TRBD1 agrees with 12 junctional bases. The bases are TGTGCCAGTAGCCGGGACAGGGGGCAAGGAAACACCATATATTTT. Its product reads: CASSRDRGQGNTIYF. Where the CDR3 stops, the reference TRBV19 and TRBJ1-3 genes take over; the full variable domain is DGGITQSPKYLFRKEGQNVTLSCEQNLNHDAMYWYRQDPGQGLRLIYYSQIVNDFQKGDIAEGYSVSREKKESFPLTVTSAQKNPTAFYLCASSRDRGQGNTIYFGEGSWLTVV.